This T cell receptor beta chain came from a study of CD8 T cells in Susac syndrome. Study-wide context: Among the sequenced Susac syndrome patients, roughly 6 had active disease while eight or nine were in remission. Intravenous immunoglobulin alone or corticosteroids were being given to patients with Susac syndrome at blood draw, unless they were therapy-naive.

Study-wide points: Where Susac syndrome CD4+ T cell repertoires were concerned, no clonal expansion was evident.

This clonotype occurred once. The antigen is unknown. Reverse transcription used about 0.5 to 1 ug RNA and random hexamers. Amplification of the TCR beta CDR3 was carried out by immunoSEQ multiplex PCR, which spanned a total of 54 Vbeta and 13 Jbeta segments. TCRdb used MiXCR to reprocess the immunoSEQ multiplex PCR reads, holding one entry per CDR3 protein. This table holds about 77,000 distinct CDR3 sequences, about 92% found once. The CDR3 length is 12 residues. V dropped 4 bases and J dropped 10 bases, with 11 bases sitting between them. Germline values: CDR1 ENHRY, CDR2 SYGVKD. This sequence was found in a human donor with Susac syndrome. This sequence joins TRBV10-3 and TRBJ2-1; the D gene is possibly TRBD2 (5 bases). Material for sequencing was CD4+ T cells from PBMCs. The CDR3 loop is CAISGTSGEQFF. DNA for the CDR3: TGTGCCATCAGTGGCACTTCGGGGGAGCAGTTCTTC.